The rows below give T cell receptor beta chains drawn from one sample of a study of OX40 agonist ivuxolimab in advanced cancers. The assay was immunoSEQ multiplex PCR, and TCRdb's table has in-frame clones only and misses some. The repertoire has about 70,000 clones, over 70% of them found once; the top ten carry around 5%. The sample in question was CD4+ or CD8+ T cells sorted from blood, obtained in a trial of the OX40 agonist ivuxolimab. Source of these receptors: an adult with an advanced solid tumor such as melanoma, head and neck, liver or kidney cancer. The conserved cysteine and the conserved F or W are not part of the CDR3 here.

j_call v_call cdr3_aa
TRBJ2-5 TRBV30 AWSEGAGVGETQY
TRBJ2-2 TRBV9 ASSGDDTGELF
TRBJ2-1 TRBV7-2 ASRPGRNYNEQF
TRBJ1-2 TRBV7-2 AITRTATLDGYT
TRBJ1-4 TRBV10-3 AISEPGGDEKLF
TRBJ1-1 TRBV5-4 ASSLEAGYTEAF
TRBJ2-2 TRBV7-6 ASSLGHTGELF
TRBJ2-5 TRBV7-2 ASSPIREETQY
TRBJ1-4 TRBV11-2 ASSFWTGGTEKLF
TRBJ1-5 TRBV6-1 ASSEQGQGAADSNQPQH
. TRBV2 ASTGGVPYEQY
TRBJ1-4 TRBV4-1 ASSQDSYGPEKLF
TRBJ2-2 TRBV10-3 AISERQGALDTGELF
TRBJ2-1 TRBV9 ASSVAGSSSYNEQF
TRBJ2-7 TRBV6-6 ASSLQTGEQY
TRBJ2-5 TRBV18 ASSSLGQGETQY
TRBJ1-6 TRBV27 ASSLNPYSPLH
TRBJ1-2 TRBV19 ASKYGGQGIGYT
TRBJ2-4 TRBV11-2 ASSLRKGPGLVAKNIQY
TRBJ2-5 TRBV13 ASSPPASGRDQETQY
TRBJ1-3 TRBV18 ASSRSPLDRGNTIY
TRBJ2-5 TRBV4-1 ASSHSQTGETQY
TRBJ2-1 TRBV6-5 ASRGGQSYNEQF
TRBJ1-5 TRBV5-8 ASSFTHSNQPQH
TRBJ2-7 TRBV7-9 ASSPDRGRIVEQY
TRBJ2-1 TRBV5-1 ASSTGTGSNEQF
TRBJ1-1 TRBV5-4 ASSLRGPMVEAF
TRBJ2-1 TRBV5-5 ASSLWDSLYNEQF
TRBJ2-6 TRBV4-3 ASSQEGGTGANVLT
TRBJ2-1 TRBV15 ATSTRPLPSYNEQF
TRBJ2-3 TRBV5-4 ASSLVRASTDTQY
TRBJ2-1 TRBV18 ASSPSGLAGGASV
TRBJ2-3 TRBV2 ARSRQGFGDTQY
TRBJ2-1 TRBV11-2 ASSLGSGATYNEQF
TRBJ2-1 TRBV9 ASSAAHSGRATYNEQF
TRBJ2-7 TRBV30 AREEAGGGEQY
TRBJ1-6 TRBV6-1 ASERGQNNSPLH
TRBJ2-4 TRBV6-1 ASPGQGEY
TRBJ2-7 TRBV5-5 ASSLAAGAGEQY
TRBJ2-3 TRBV5-4 ASSLGASGGTDTQY
TRBJ2-1 TRBV23-1 ASSHSGAGSYNEQF
TRBJ1-1 TRBV19 ASSRRQGARYTEAF
TRBJ1-5 TRBV7-2 ASSLVAGGNQPQH
TRBJ2-2 TRBV7-3 ASSLISGTNTGELF
TRBJ2-7 TRBV6-7 ASSPSLSYEQY
TRBJ2-1 TRBV7-7 ASSLWAGVGNEQF